Following are 27 T cell receptor beta chains from one sample sequenced in a study of blood T cell repertoires in COVID-19. The repertoire was sequenced with immunoSEQ multiplex PCR; TCRdb's copy has only in-frame clones and lacks some. The table lists roughly 420,000 clones, around nine tenths of them singletons. What was sequenced was PBMCs or T cells enriched from blood (not recorded which). These receptors were taken from a woman aged 25 to 39 with acute COVID-19.

This clone was picked up one time. This rearrangement joins TRBV6-5 to TRBJ2-7; no clear D gene. The CDR3 loop spans 13 amino acids. V shed 8 bases and J shed 2 bases, with 13 bases lying between them. The germline V gene encodes CDR1 MNHEY and CDR2 SVGAGI. The CDR3 DNA follows: TGTGCCAGCGCTCGGGTCCATACCTACGAGCAGTACTTC. Translating it yields CASARVHTYEQYF.

The chain couples TRBV2 to TRBJ2-1, with a weak D call TRBD1 (6 bases). Trimming shortened V by 6 bases and J by 1 base, and 10 bases separated the two germline ends. Per germline, CDR1 SNHLY and CDR2 FYNNEI. The CDR3 sequence is 14 residues long. CDR3 residues: CASRATGSYNEQFF. CDR3 coding DNA: TGTGCCAGCAGAGCGACAGGTTCCTACAATGAGCAGTTCTTC.

For the CDR3, the DNA is TGTGCCTGGAGTGGAGGGCCTTTCACAGATACGCAGTATTTT. Protein: CAWSGGPFTDTQYF. This sequence joins TRBV30 and TRBJ2-3; TRBD2 is a possible D gene (5 bases). The V gene's germline CDR1 is GTSNPN and CDR2 SVGIG (reference sequence). Between the trimmed V and J ends, which lost 1 base and 2 bases, there was a span of 10 bases. The CDR3 has 14 residues.

The genes are TRBV19 and TRBJ1-3; 7 positions agree with TRBD1. This CDR3 contains 14 residues. J was trimmed by 5 bases and V by 5 bases; bases with no gene match: 6. Germline V gene lookup returns CDR1 LNHDA and CDR2 SQIVND (reference sequence). The CDR3 loop is CASSHQDRRNTIYF. The CDR3 DNA follows: TGTGCCAGTAGTCATCAGGACAGGAGAAACACCATATATTTT. The complete variable domain, with remaining parts taken from reference TRBV19 and TRBJ1-3, reads DGGITQSPKYLFRKEGQNVTLSCEQNLNHDAMYWYRQDPGQGLRLIYYSQIVNDFQKGDIAEGYSVSREKKESFPLTVTSAQKNPTAFYLCASSHQDRRNTIYFGEGSWLTVV.

Here the CDR3 DNA reads TGTGCCAGCAGCTATAGCGGGGGGCGCAACAATGAGCAGTTCTTC. Its protein is CASSYSGGRNNEQFF. The rearrangement joins TRBV9 to TRBJ2-1, with 10 bases lining up with TRBD2. Germline V gives CDR1 SGDLS, CDR2 YYNGEE. V lost 4 bases, J lost 5 bases, and 6 bases stayed unmatched. The CDR3 covers 15 residues.

This chain links TRBV18 with TRBJ1-6, with D possibly being TRBD1 (6 bases). Germline V CDR1 and CDR2: KGHSH, LQKENI. Trimming stripped 4 bases from V and 3 bases from J, with 13 bases between. CDR3 length equals 16 residues. The CDR3 coding sequence is TGTGCCAGCTCACAAACTTCACAGGGCTATAATTCACCCCTCCACTTT. Translation gives CASSQTSQGYNSPLHF.

The genes are TRBV7-3 and TRBJ2-3; tentative D call: TRBD2 (6 bases). This CDR3 spans 14 amino acids. CDR1 SGHTA and CDR2 FQGTGA come from the germline V gene. V lost 1 base and J 2 bases, leaving 7 bases between the germline ends. The CDR3 bases are TGTGCCAGCAGCTTAATAGCGGCCACAGATACGCAGTATTTT. Its protein product is CASSLIAATDTQYF.

The chain uses TRBV29-1 and TRBJ2-3, with TRBD2 as a possible D gene (5 bases). Trimming stripped 5 bases from V and 2 bases from J, with 11 bases between. Germline assignment: CDR1 SQVTM and CDR2 ANQGSEA. This CDR3 region has 13 residues. DNA for the CDR3: TGCAGCGTTCCAACTAGAAACACAGATACGCAGTATTTT. This codes for CSVPTRNTDTQYF.

This clone has a single count. This chain joins TRBV3-1 (or the pseudogene TRBV3-2) and TRBJ2-1, with TRBD2 identical over 10 bases. The V and J ends lost 4 bases and 4 bases, in that order; junction bases with no gene match: 10. There are 17 residues in the CDR3. CDR1 LGHDT and CDR2 YNNKEL come from the germline V gene (reference sequence). Written as DNA, the CDR3 is TGTGCCAGCAGCCCGAGGGGGCTAGCGGGGGCATACAATGAGCAGTTCTTC. Its translation is CASSPRGLAGAYNEQFF.

CDR3 amino acids: CASSLKAGGVPGELFF. DNA of the CDR3: TGCGCCAGCAGCTTGAAGGCAGGGGGCGTCCCCGGGGAGCTGTTTTTT. The rearrangement links TRBV5-1 to TRBJ2-2; 8 positions agree with TRBD1. The CDR3 totals 16 residues. J lost 6 bases, V lost 1 base, and 8 bases had no gene match. Germline V gives CDR1 SGHRS, CDR2 YFSETQ. Looking up the rest from reference TRBV5-1 and TRBJ2-2 gives the full variable domain: KAGVTQTPRYLIKTRGQQVTLSCSPISGHRSVSWYQQTPGQGLQFLFEYFSETQRNKGNFPGRFSGRQFSNSRSEMNVSTLELGDSALYLCASSLKAGGVPGELFFGEGSRLTVL.

This chain connects TRBV5-1 to TRBJ2-1, with D perhaps TRBD1 (5 bases). Trimming removed 0 bases at V and 4 bases at J, with 8 bases between. Germline V gene sequence: CDR1 SGHRS, CDR2 YFSETQ. This CDR3 is 14 amino acids long. This CDR3 is CASSLDRQYNEQFF. In DNA form, the CDR3 reads TGCGCCAGCAGCTTGGACCGACAGTACAATGAGCAGTTCTTC.

This chain uses TRBV7-2 with TRBJ1-2; 7 nucleotides agree with TRBD1. This CDR3 has 15 residues. Trimming took 2 bases from V and 6 from J; bases not matched to a gene: 9. CDR1 and CDR2 from the germline V gene are SGHTA and FQGNSA. CDR3 protein: CASSLQGTAGDGYTF. For the CDR3, the DNA is TGTGCCAGCAGCTTACAAGGGACAGCAGGGGATGGCTACACCTTC.

The rearrangement uses TRBV27 and TRBJ2-3, with D possibly matching TRBD2 (6 bases). Germline assignment: CDR1 MNHEY and CDR2 SMNVEV (reference sequence). Trimming stripped 5 bases from V and 6 bases from J, with 18 bases between. CDR3 size: 15 residues. CDR3 coding DNA: TGTGCCAGCAGTGGAAGACTAGTAGCGAGCGATACGCAGTATTTT. It is translated as CASSGRLVASDTQYF.

J is TRBJ1-1 and V is TRBV2, with D unclear. The germline CDR1 and CDR2 sequences are SNHLY and FYNNEI. V shed 5 bases and J shed 3 bases, with 4 bases lying between them. CDR3 length: 11 residues. DNA of the CDR3: TGTGCCAGCAGTTCCTACACTGAAGCTTTCTTT. This sequence encodes CASSSYTEAFF.

This clone showed up just once. CDR3 DNA sequence: TGTGCCAGCAGCTTAACGTCGATAGGGGATGACACAGATACGCAGTATTTT. Translating gives CASSLTSIGDDTDTQYF. The chain has TRBV7-3 and TRBJ2-3; TRBD1 might be the D (5 bases). The CDR3 is 17 residues long. Germline CDR1 and CDR2: SGHTA and FQGTGA. The ends were cut back, 0 bases at V and 2 bases at J, with 15 bases in the middle.

This clone was found a few times. This chain links TRBV2 with TRBJ2-5, with 7 bases identical to TRBD2. The ends lost 2 bases at V and 1 base at J; junction bases unmatched: 4. This CDR3 spans 15 amino acids. Germline lookup yields CDR1 SNHLY and CDR2 FYNNEI. The CDR3 spells CASSEHSGPQETQYF. DNA of the CDR3: TGTGCCAGCAGTGAACATAGCGGGCCCCAAGAGACCCAGTACTTC.

The CDR3 loop is CASSLTGGPETQYF. CDR3 nucleotide sequence: TGTGCCAGCAGCTTAACGGGGGGGCCCGAGACCCAGTACTTC. The chain has TRBV7-3 and TRBJ2-5; a possible D gene is TRBD2 (7 bases). Trimming shortened V by 0 bases and J by 5 bases, and 10 bases separated the two germline ends. This CDR3 comprises 14 residues. The germline CDR1 and CDR2 sequences are SGHTA and FQGTGA.

This rearrangement joins TRBV4-1 to TRBJ1-2; 10 bases map to TRBD1. This CDR3 spans 13 amino acids. Germline V lookup: CDR1 MGHRA, CDR2 YSYEKL. V was clipped by 3 bases and J by 10 bases; unmatched bases: 5. The CDR3 DNA follows: TGCGCCAGCAGCCATGCCGGGACAGGGGTCTACACCTTC. It encodes CASSHAGTGVYTF.

The chain employs TRBV2 and TRBJ1-2, with D hard to call. Trimming took off 7 bases at V and 3 bases at J, with 15 bases between the two ends. CDR1 and CDR2 from the germline V gene are SNHLY and FYNNEI. This CDR3 spans 14 amino acids. CDR3 residues: CASIVQVPYYGYTF. The CDR3 DNA is TGTGCCAGCATCGTCCAGGTACCCTACTATGGCTACACCTTC.

The chain combines TRBV6-5 with TRBJ1-3, with 7 bases fitting TRBD1. The junction had 9 bases not matched to a gene; V was cut back by 6 bases and J by 4 bases. The CDR3 length is 15 residues. The germline CDR1 and CDR2 sequences are MNHEY and SVGAGI. The CDR3 protein is CASRDRVIYGNTIYF. The CDR3 DNA follows: TGTGCCAGCAGAGACAGGGTAATATACGGAAACACCATATATTTT.

This sequence joins TRBV24-1 and TRBJ1-4, with D perhaps matching TRBD1 (5 bases). Trimming removed 0 bases from V and 3 bases from J, with 7 bases in between. This CDR3 is built from 15 residues. The germline CDR1 and CDR2 sequences are KGHDR and SFDVKD. CDR3 sequence: CATSDLDSSNEKLFF. The DNA of the CDR3 is TGTGCCACCAGTGATTTGGACAGCTCTAATGAAAAACTGTTTTTT.

Remarks on this clone: Other nucleotide sequences from this sample produce the same CDR3. CDR3 sequence reads: CASSPLLSSYEQYF. The DNA of the CDR3 is TGTGCCAGCAGCCCTCTTTTGAGCTCCTACGAGCAGTACTTC. The chain employs TRBV7-3 and TRBJ2-7; no reliable D call. The V end was cut by 5 bases, the J end by 0 bases, with 11 bases between. Germline V gives CDR1 SGHTA, CDR2 FQGTGA. The CDR3 is 14 residues long.

This clone is a singleton in its sample. This sequence joins TRBV5-4 and TRBJ1-2; 10 bases map to TRBD1. V dropped 1 base and J dropped 8; count of bases not matched to a gene: 8. The CDR3 loop spans 15 amino acids. Germline CDR1 is SGHNT and CDR2 is YYREEE (reference sequence). The CDR3 protein is CASSLTGTGAGGYTF. In nucleotides, the CDR3 is TGTGCCAGCAGCTTGACCGGGACAGGGGCAGGCGGCTACACCTTC.

The chain employs TRBV5-4 and TRBJ2-7; TRBD2 matches at 8 bases. The CDR3 loop spans 15 amino acids. In germline, CDR1 is SGHNT, CDR2 YYREEE (reference sequence). V lost 0 bases to trimming and J lost 7 bases; unmatched junction nucleotides: 9. The CDR3 spells CASSLDRGGTEEQYF. DNA for the CDR3: TGTGCCAGCAGCTTGGATCGGGGGGGCACGGAAGAGCAGTACTTC. The full variable domain, with the rest looked up from reference TRBV5-4 and TRBJ2-7, is ETGVTQSPTHLIKTRGQQVTLRCSSQSGHNTVSWYQQALGQGPQFIFQYYREEENGRGNFPPRFSGLQFPNYSSELNVNALELDDSALYLCASSLDRGGTEEQYFGPGTRLTVT.

The chain links TRBV3-1 (or the pseudogene TRBV3-2) to TRBJ2-7; TRBD2 might be the D (5 bases). Germline CDR1 LGHDT, CDR2 YNNKEL (reference sequence). V was clipped by 0 bases and J by 7 bases, with 7 bases between them. The CDR3 is 12 residues long. The CDR3 here is CASSQDPGEQYF. The CDR3 DNA follows: TGTGCCAGCAGCCAAGATCCGGGGGAGCAGTACTTC.

Turning to this clone: The same CDR3 also results from other DNA sequences found in this sample. The genes are TRBV11-2 and TRBJ2-3; no reliable D call. The CDR3 extends over 13 amino acids. V was pared by 0 bases and J by 6 bases, with 7 bases between. Germline V lookup: CDR1 SGHAT, CDR2 FQNNGV. The CDR3 loop reads CASSLDLTDTQYF. The CDR3 coding sequence is TGTGCCAGCAGCTTAGATCTAACCGATACGCAGTATTTT.

The J gene is TRBJ2-2, the V gene TRBV2, with D maybe TRBD2 (5 bases). The V and J ends lost 4 bases and 0 bases respectively, with 9 bases between them. Germline V CDR1 and CDR2: SNHLY, FYNNEI. The CDR3 extends over 15 amino acids. CDR3 protein: CASSVEGPNTGELFF. The CDR3 coding sequence is TGTGCCAGCAGTGTCGAGGGCCCGAACACCGGGGAGCTGTTTTTT.